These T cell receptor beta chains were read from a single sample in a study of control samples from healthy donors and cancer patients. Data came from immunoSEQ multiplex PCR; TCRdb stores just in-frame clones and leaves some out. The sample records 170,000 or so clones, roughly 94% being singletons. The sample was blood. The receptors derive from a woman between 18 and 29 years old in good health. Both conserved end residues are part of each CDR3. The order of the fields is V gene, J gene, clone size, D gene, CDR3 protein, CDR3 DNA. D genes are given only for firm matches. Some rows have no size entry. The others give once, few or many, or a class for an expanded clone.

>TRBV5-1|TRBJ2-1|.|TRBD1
CASSPRDSYNEQFF
TGCGCCAGCAGCCCTCGGGACAGCTACAATGAGCAGTTCTTC
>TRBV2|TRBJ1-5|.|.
CASSERITLNQPQHF
TGTGCCAGCAGTGAAAGGATAACACTCAATCAGCCCCAGCATTTT
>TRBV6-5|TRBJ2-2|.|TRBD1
CASLRDRQHRELFF
TGTGCCAGCCTTCGGGACAGACAACACCGGGAGCTGTTTTTT
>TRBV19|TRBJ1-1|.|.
CASSIAGRGNTEAFF
TGTGCCAGTAGTATAGCGGGGAGGGGGAACACTGAAGCTTTCTTT
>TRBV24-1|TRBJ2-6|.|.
CATSDHRVSGANVLTF
TGTGCCACCAGTGATCACAGGGTCTCTGGGGCCAACGTCCTGACTTTC
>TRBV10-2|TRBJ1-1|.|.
CASSGRSREAFF
TGCGCCAGCAGCGGACGGTCAAGGGAAGCTTTCTTT
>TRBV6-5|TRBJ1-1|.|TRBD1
CASSYRGQGTEAFF
TGTGCCAGCAGTTACCGGGGACAGGGCACTGAAGCTTTCTTT
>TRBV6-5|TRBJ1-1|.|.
CASSYGQSKNTEAFF
TGTGCCAGCAGTTACGGACAGTCAAAGAACACTGAAGCTTTCTTT
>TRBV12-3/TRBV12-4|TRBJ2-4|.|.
CASSRAGGDIQYF
TGTGCCAGCTCGCGGGCGGGTGGGGACATTCAGTACTTC
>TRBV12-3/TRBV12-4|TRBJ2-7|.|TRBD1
CASSSPGQGKGTF
TGTGCCAGCAGCTCGCCGGGACAGGGAAAGGGTACTTTC
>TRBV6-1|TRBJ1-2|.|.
CASSENRAYGYTF
TGTGCCAGCAGTGAAAACAGGGCCTATGGCTACACCTTC
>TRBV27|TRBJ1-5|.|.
CASSSAGSNQPQHF
TGTGCCAGCAGTTCCGCCGGGAGCAATCAGCCCCAGCATTTT
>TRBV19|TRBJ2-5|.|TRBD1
CASSGTGGIKETQYF
TGTGCCAGCTCAGGGACAGGGGGCATTAAAGAGACCCAGTACTTC
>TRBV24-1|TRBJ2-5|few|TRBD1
CATSDLRQGLETQYF
TGTGCCACCAGTGATTTGAGACAGGGGTTGGAGACCCAGTACTTC
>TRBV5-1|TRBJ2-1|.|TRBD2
CASTGGLADNEQFF
TGCGCCAGCACCGGGGGACTAGCGGACAATGAGCAGTTCTTC
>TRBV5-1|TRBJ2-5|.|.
CASSFFPGSRETQYF
TGCGCCAGCAGCTTCTTTCCGGGATCAAGGGAGACCCAGTACTTC
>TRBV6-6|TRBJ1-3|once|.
CASSREAGSGNTIYF
TGTGCCAGCAGCCGAGAAGCTGGTAGTGGAAACACCATATATTTT
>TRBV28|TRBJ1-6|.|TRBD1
CASRGQGDSPLHF
TGTGCCAGCAGGGGACAGGGTGATTCACCCCTCCACTTT
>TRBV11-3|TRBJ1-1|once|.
CASSLVTPTEAFF
TGTGCCAGCAGCTTAGTCACCCCCACTGAAGCTTTCTTT
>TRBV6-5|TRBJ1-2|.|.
CASTGRGDWNYGYTF
TGTGCCAGCACCGGCAGGGGCGACTGGAACTATGGCTACACCTTC
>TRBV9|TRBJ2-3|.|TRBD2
CASSEAGGRNTQYF
TGTGCCAGCAGCGAAGCGGGGGGGAGAAATACGCAGTATTTT
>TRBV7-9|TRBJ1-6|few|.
CASSLDTYSPLHF
TGTGCCAGCAGCTTAGATACTTATTCACCCCTCCACTTT
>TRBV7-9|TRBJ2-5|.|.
CASSRTVAWETQYF
TGTGCCAGCAGCAGGACTGTTGCATGGGAGACCCAGTACTTC
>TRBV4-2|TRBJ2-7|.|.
CASSQDEAGYEQYF
TGTGCCAGCAGCCAAGATGAGGCCGGCTACGAGCAGTACTTC
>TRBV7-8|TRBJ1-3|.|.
CASSADTPGIGNTIYF
TGTGCCAGCAGCGCTGATACTCCGGGGATTGGAAACACCATATATTTT
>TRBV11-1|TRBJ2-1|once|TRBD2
CASSSGLAGIYNEQFF
TGTGCCAGCAGCTCGGGGCTAGCGGGGATCTACAATGAGCAGTTCTTC
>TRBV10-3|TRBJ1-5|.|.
CAIRSPGGGQPQHF
TGTGCCATCAGGTCCCCCGGGGGCGGTCAGCCCCAGCATTTT
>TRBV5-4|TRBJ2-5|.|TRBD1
CASSFWDRETQYF
TGTGCCAGCAGCTTTTGGGACAGAGAGACCCAGTACTTC
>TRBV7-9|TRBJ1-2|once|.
CASSLANRDGYTF
TGTGCCAGCAGCTTAGCGAATAGAGATGGCTACACCTTC
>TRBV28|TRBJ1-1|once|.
CASSEPGRLNTEAFF
TGTGCCAGCAGTGAACCAGGGCGCCTTAACACTGAAGCTTTCTTT
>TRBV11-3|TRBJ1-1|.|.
CASSLEKWTEAFF
TGTGCCAGCAGCTTGGAGAAATGGACGGAGGCTTTCTTT
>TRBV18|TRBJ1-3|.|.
CASSPPIFIGLSGNTIYF
TGTGCCAGCTCACCACCAATTTTTATCGGGCTCTCTGGAAACACCATATATTTT
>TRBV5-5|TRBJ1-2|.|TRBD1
CASSRDSYGYTF
TGTGCCAGCAGCCGGGACAGTTATGGCTACACCTTC
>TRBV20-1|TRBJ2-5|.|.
CSALIQETQYF
TGCAGTGCCCTAATCCAAGAGACCCAGTACTTC
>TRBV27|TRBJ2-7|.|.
CASPHEAKKSYEQYF
TGTGCCAGCCCTCACGAGGCTAAGAAATCCTACGAGCAGTACTTC
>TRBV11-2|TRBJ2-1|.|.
CASSLGLYNEQFF
TGTGCCAGCAGCTTAGGCCTCTACAATGAGCAGTTCTTC
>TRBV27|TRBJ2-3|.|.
CASRQGWGMGTDTQYF
TGTGCCAGCAGGCAGGGTTGGGGAATGGGCACAGATACGCAGTATTTT
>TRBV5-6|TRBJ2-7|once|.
CASSFLGAGEQYF
TGTGCCAGCAGCTTTTTGGGAGCGGGCGAGCAGTACTTC
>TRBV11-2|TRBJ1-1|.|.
CASTLSHGAEAFF
TGTGCCAGCACCCTATCTCATGGGGCTGAAGCTTTCTTT
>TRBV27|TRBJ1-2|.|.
CASSSGTANYGYTF
TGTGCCAGCAGTTCGGGGACCGCGAACTATGGCTACACCTTC
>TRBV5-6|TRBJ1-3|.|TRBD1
CASSFGTGGIASGNTIYF
TGTGCCAGCAGCTTCGGGACAGGGGGCATAGCCTCTGGAAACACCATATATTTT
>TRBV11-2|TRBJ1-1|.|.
CASSLFVGNTEAFF
TGTGCCAGCAGCTTATTCGTCGGGAACACTGAAGCTTTCTTT
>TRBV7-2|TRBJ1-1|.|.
CASSRRLSNTEAFF
TGTGCCAGCTCACGGAGGTTGTCTAACACTGAAGCTTTCTTT
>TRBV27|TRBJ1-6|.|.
CASSLSVQVNSPLHF
TGTGCCAGCAGTTTATCGGTGCAAGTTAATTCACCCCTCCACTTT
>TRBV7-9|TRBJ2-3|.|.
CASSLSDTQYF
TGTGCCAGCAGCTTATCAGATACGCAGTATTTT
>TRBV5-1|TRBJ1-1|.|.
CASSLSLNTEAFF
TGCGCCAGCAGCTTGTCATTGAACACTGAAGCTTTCTTT
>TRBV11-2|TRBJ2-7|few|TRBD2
CASNFGGGPYEQYF
TGTGCCAGCAACTTCGGGGGGGGTCCCTACGAGCAGTACTTC
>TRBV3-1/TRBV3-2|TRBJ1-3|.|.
CASSLPPGHGGNTIYF
TGTGCCAGCAGCCTCCCCCCAGGGCATGGTGGAAACACCATATATTTT
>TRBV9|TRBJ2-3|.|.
CASSVGAISTDTQYF
TGTGCCAGCAGCGTAGGGGCCATTAGCACAGATACGCAGTATTTT
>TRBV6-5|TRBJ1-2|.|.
CASFSGAMSGYTF
TGTGCCAGCTTCTCTGGGGCGATGAGTGGCTACACCTTC
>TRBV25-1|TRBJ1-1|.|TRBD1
CASSETGQMNTEAFF
TGTGCCAGCAGTGAGACGGGACAGATGAACACTGAAGCTTTCTTT
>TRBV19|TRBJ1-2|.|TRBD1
CASSIVGQGPNYGYTF
TGTGCCAGTAGTATAGTTGGACAGGGCCCTAACTATGGCTACACCTTC
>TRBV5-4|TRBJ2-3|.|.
CASSLDSGSLDTQYF
TGTGCCAGCAGCTTGGACTCAGGGTCTTTGGATACGCAGTATTTT
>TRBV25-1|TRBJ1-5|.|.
CASSEGGAQHF
TGTGCCAGCAGTGAAGGAGGAGCCCAGCATTTT
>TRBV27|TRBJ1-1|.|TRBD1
CASSLWGQANTEAFF
TGTGCCAGCAGTTTATGGGGACAGGCGAACACTGAAGCTTTCTTT
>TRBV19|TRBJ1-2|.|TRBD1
CASSTRGGQGQGGYTF
TGTGCCAGTAGCACTCGGGGGGGACAGGGACAAGGAGGCTACACCTTC